This T cell receptor (beta chain) stems from a study of graft-versus-host responses after intestinal transplantation. The study's findings and limits: Among circulating GvH clones, peak levels were associated with early post-transplant declines in HvG clones.

The CDR3 extends over 16 amino acids. CDR1 and CDR2 from the germline V gene are SGHNT and YYREEE (reference sequence). Sequencing used immunoSEQ multiplex PCR; TCRdb keeps in-frame clones, though not all of them. The sample has about 120,000 clones; approximately 90% are singletons. With respect to this clone: Its antigen is not identified. A junction end diverges from the germline sequence, so it may reflect a read error. The same CDR3 can be traced to other DNA sequences in this sample.

Sequenced material: unstimulated CD4+ T cells sorted from spleen or lymph node cells, taken before intestinal transplant. The TCR originated in a human donor who received an intestinal transplant. This chain connects TRBV5-4 to TRBJ2-1; D is possibly TRBD2 (5 bases). The CDR3, as DNA: TGTGCTAGCAGCGGAGATCGAGATGGGTCTCGTAATGAGCAGTTCTTC. It translates to CASSGDRDGSRNEQFF. Combining the CDR3 with reference TRBV5-4 and TRBJ2-1 gives the whole variable domain ETGVTQSPTHLIKTRGQQVTLRCSSQSGHNTVSWYQQALGQGPQFIFQYYREEENGRGNFPPRFSGLQFPNYSSELNVNALELDDSALYLCASSGDRDGSRNEQFFGPGTRLTVL.